The rows below give T cell receptor beta chains drawn from one sample of a study of T cell responses to AZD1222 COVID-19 vaccine. Clones were sequenced by immunoSEQ multiplex PCR, and TCRdb holds only the in-frame ones, with some missing. The sample lists 150,000 to 200,000 clones; just under 90% were seen once. The sequenced sample was peripheral blood, obtained 28 days after the second dose of the MenACWY control vaccine. The receptors were sampled from an adult who received the MenACWY meningococcal vaccine as a control. CDR3s include the opening cysteine and the closing phenylalanine or tryptophan.

j_call v_call cdr3_aa
TRBJ2-7 TRBV7-2 CASSPTGGSYKQYF
TRBJ2-7 TRBV30 CAWDLGAGGPTYEQYF
TRBJ2-1 TRBV5-6 CASSFRGSSYNEQFF
TRBJ1-1 TRBV6-1 CASSDRSQMNTEAFF
TRBJ1-5 TRBV27 CASRSSQGAGWINQPQHF
TRBJ1-2 TRBV30 CAWRGQGYGYTF
TRBJ2-7 TRBV6-5 CASSYSPSGRSEQYF
TRBJ1-3 TRBV13 CASSWRYSGNTIYF
TRBJ1-4 TRBV10-3 CAISESYQVGEKLFF
TRBJ1-6 TRBV30 CAWSVGSLPLHF
TRBJ2-2 TRBV6-5 CASRPQGAVGELFF
TRBJ1-1 TRBV28 CASSFPRNTEAFF
TRBJ2-7 TRBV28 CASPPAGLPYEQYF
TRBJ1-6 TRBV5-4 CASSLALADNSPLHF
TRBJ2-7 TRBV18 CASSLNYEQYF
TRBJ2-7 TRBV7-8 CASSYSSGAYEQYF
TRBJ2-7 TRBV7-2 CASSLLGYEQYF
TRBJ1-6 TRBV18 CASSPPGTDNSPLHF
TRBJ1-2 TRBV11-2 CASSSPGDFGPHGYTF
TRBJ1-5 TRBV5-8 CASSSNDRWISNQPQHF
TRBJ1-3 TRBV1 CTSPHQWTHASGNTIYF
TRBJ2-7 TRBV19 CASSLRGHSAAGIYEQYF